The 8 T cell receptor beta chains presented below share a single source sample, sequenced in a study of blood T cell repertoires in COVID-19. This table comes from immunoSEQ multiplex PCR, and its TCRdb copy is limited to in-frame clones, with some not included. The sample has some 62,000 clones, about 70% seen once. Sequencing input: peripheral blood. These receptors all come from a human donor in a cohort sampled during active COVID-19.

This chain uses TRBV30 with TRBJ2-7; 7 nucleotides align to TRBD1. Unmatched junction bases numbered 5, after V lost 3 bases and J lost 0 bases. CDR3 length equals 14 residues. Germline V CDR1 and CDR2: GTSNPN, SVGIG (reference sequence). CDR3 nucleotides: TGTGCCTGGAGGAACAGGGGAAACTCCTACGAGCAGTACTTC. Its translation: CAWRNRGNSYEQYF.

The CDR3 DNA is TGTGCCAGCAGCCAAGGCGGGGGGGCCGGTGTAACAGATACGCAGTATTTT. This sequence encodes CASSQGGGAGVTDTQYF. The chain uses TRBV3-1 (or the pseudogene TRBV3-2) and TRBJ2-3; TRBD2 matches 9 bases. CDR1 is LGHDT and CDR2 is YNNKEL in the germline V gene (reference sequence). The CDR3 has 17 residues. V shed 1 base, J shed 3 bases, and the junction held 8 bases outside the gene matches.

CDR3 in amino acids: CASSLGPNRETQYF. DNA of the CDR3: TGTGCCAGCAGTTTGGGCCCCAACCGGGAGACCCAGTACTTC. The gene calls are TRBV28 and TRBJ2-5; unclear D gene. The length of the CDR3 is 14 residues. Trimming stripped 3 bases from V and 5 bases from J, with 13 bases between. Germline V gene lookup returns CDR1 MDHEN and CDR2 SYDVKM.

In this sample, this clone turned up once. This rearrangement joins TRBV4-2 to TRBJ2-5; D perhaps matches TRBD1 (6 bases). Trimming removed 1 base from V and 1 base from J, with 7 bases in between. CDR1 and CDR2 from the germline V gene are LGHNA and YNFKEQ. The CDR3 has 14 residues. The CDR3: CASSQGGPQETQYF. The DNA of the CDR3 is TGTGCCAGCAGCCAAGGGGGGCCCCAAGAGACCCAGTACTTC.

The J gene is TRBJ2-3, the V gene TRBV7-8; 10 positions match TRBD2. CDR1 is SGHVS, CDR2 FQNEAQ, per germline. With 1 base clipped from V and 2 bases from J, the junction kept 3 bases outside the gene matches. The CDR3 length is 16 residues. CDR3 residues: CASSLGLAGATDTQYF. The CDR3 DNA reads as TGTGCCAGCAGCTTAGGCCTAGCGGGGGCCACAGATACGCAGTATTTT.

This clone was counted a single time. This chain joins TRBV28 and TRBJ2-7; 10 nucleotides line up with TRBD2. The trim removed 3 bases at V and 2 bases at J, leaving 7 bases unmatched. In germline, CDR1 is MDHEN, CDR2 SYDVKM. The CDR3 is 16 residues long. CDR3 nucleotides: TGTGCCAGCAGTTTGGCACCGGGACTAGCGACCTACGAGCAGTACTTC. This encodes CASSLAPGLATYEQYF. The whole variable domain, remainder taken from reference TRBV28 and TRBJ2-7, is DVKVTQSSRYLVKRTGEKVFLECVQDMDHENMFWYRQDPGLGLRLIYFSYDVKMKEKGDIPEGYSVSREKKERFSLILESASTNQTSMYLCASSLAPGLATYEQYFGPGTRLTVT.

This CDR3 reads CASSLGSREKLFF. The CDR3 DNA follows: TGTGCCAGCAGCTTAGGGAGCCGTGAAAAACTGTTTTTT. The chain has TRBV11-2 and TRBJ1-4; D is unclear. CDR1 and CDR2 (germline): SGHAT, FQNNGV. This CDR3 is built from 13 residues. Trimming cost V 1 base and J 7 bases, with 7 bases left between them.

The chain employs TRBV6-5 and TRBJ1-3; maybe TRBD1 (6 bases). The CDR3 contains 14 residues. Trimming took 7 bases from V and 0 from J, leaving 10 bases between them. From germline, CDR1 is MNHEY and CDR2 SVGAGI. Written as DNA, the CDR3 is TGTGCCAGCACCACAGGGACCTCTGGAAACACCATATATTTT. This gives the protein CASTTGTSGNTIYF.